Below, 28 T cell receptor beta chains from the same sample are listed, as sequenced in a study of blood T cell repertoires in COVID-19. Measured with immunoSEQ multiplex PCR; TCRdb has only the in-frame clones, and not every one. The sample has over 150,000 clones, roughly 80% seen once. Sequencing was done on a sample of peripheral blood. Every receptor here comes from a woman in her fifties or sixties with acute or convalescent COVID-19.

The DNA for the CDR3 is TGTGCCAGCAGTTCAGGGGGCGTCAATGAGCAGTTCTTC. Its protein is CASSSGGVNEQFF. The chain links TRBV6-5 to TRBJ2-1; 8 bases fit TRBD1. Germline CDR1 and CDR2: MNHEY and SVGAGI. The CDR3 has 13 residues. The junction had 2 bases not matched to a gene; V was cut back by 4 bases and J by 6 bases.

This chain links TRBV7-9 with TRBJ1-2, with 8 bases that match TRBD1. J lost 2 bases, V lost 5 bases, and 16 bases had no gene match. The CDR3 extends over 18 amino acids. Germline CDR1 reads SEHNR; CDR2 reads FQNEAQ (reference sequence). The CDR3: CASSRFPTLGTGNYGYTF. In nucleotides, the CDR3 is TGTGCCAGCAGCCGTTTCCCCACCCTCGGGACAGGAAACTATGGCTACACCTTC. The variable domain in full, with the rest retrieved from reference TRBV7-9 and TRBJ1-2, is DTGVSQNPRHKITKRGQNVTFRCDPISEHNRLYWYRQTLGQGPEFLTYFQNEAQLEKSRLLSDRFSAERPKGSFSTLEIQRTEQGDSAMYLCASSRFPTLGTGNYGYTFGSGTRLTVV.

This clone was counted once. The rearrangement links TRBV29-1 to TRBJ2-3; TRBD2 matches at 16 bases. CDR1 is SQVTM, CDR2 ANQGSEA, per germline. The CDR3 is 14 residues long. The V and J ends lost 5 bases and 14 bases, in that order; junction bases with no gene match: 10. In DNA, the CDR3 is TGCAGCGTTTATCCCGGGACTAGCGGGGGGGTGAGGTATTTT. This sequence encodes CSVYPGTSGGVRYF.

This chain joins TRBV9 and TRBJ2-3; D gene unclear. CDR3 length: 13 amino acids. Trimming took 5 bases from V and 0 from J, leaving 7 bases between them. Germline CDR1 reads SGDLS; CDR2 reads YYNGEE. CDR3 in DNA: TGTGCCAGCAGTGGGCCGAGCACAGATACGCAGTATTTT. Protein product: CASSGPSTDTQYF.

V is TRBV5-1 and J is TRBJ1-5; 7 positions agree with TRBD1. CDR1 and CDR2 from the germline V gene are SGHRS and YFSETQ. V shed 4 bases, J shed 7 bases, and the junction held 11 bases outside the gene matches. The CDR3 is 15 residues long. The CDR3, as DNA: TGCGCCAGCAGCGCCGTAGGGGGCGTCGGGCAGCCCCAGCATTTT. Encoded protein: CASSAVGGVGQPQHF. Filled out from reference TRBV5-1 and TRBJ1-5, the complete variable domain reads KAGVTQTPRYLIKTRGQQVTLSCSPISGHRSVSWYQQTPGQGLQFLFEYFSETQRNKGNFPGRFSGRQFSNSRSEMNVSTLELGDSALYLCASSAVGGVGQPQHFGDGTRLSIL.

The rearrangement links TRBV3-1 (or the pseudogene TRBV3-2) to TRBJ2-7; 7 nucleotides line up with TRBD2. The germline V gene has CDR1 LGHDT and CDR2 YNNKEL (reference sequence). V lost 0 bases, J lost 0 bases, and 2 bases stayed unmatched. This CDR3 comprises 15 residues. The CDR3 sequence: CASSQEGTTSYEQYF. CDR3 DNA sequence: TGTGCCAGCAGCCAAGAGGGGACTACCTCCTACGAGCAGTACTTC.

V and J are TRBV2 and TRBJ1-3; D is perhaps TRBD1 (5 bases). From germline, CDR1 is SNHLY and CDR2 FYNNEI. The CDR3 has 15 residues. Trimming removed 7 bases at V and 0 bases at J, with 13 bases between. CDR3 in DNA: TGTGCCAGCATTCGCGACAGCAGCTCTGGAAACACCATATATTTT. Translating it yields CASIRDSSSGNTIYF.

The rearrangement joins TRBV7-9 to TRBJ2-6; D remains ambiguous. Trimming removed 4 bases at V and 0 bases at J, with 7 bases between. The length of the CDR3 is 15 residues. Germline values: CDR1 SEHNR, CDR2 FQNEAQ (reference sequence). CDR3 residues: CASSYSLSGANVLTF. In DNA, the CDR3 is TGTGCCAGCAGCTACAGCCTCTCTGGGGCCAACGTCCTGACTTTC.

V gene TRBV19 combines with J gene TRBJ2-3; a weak D match, TRBD1 (6 bases). CDR1 and CDR2 from the germline V gene are LNHDA and SQIVND (reference sequence). The CDR3 extends over 20 amino acids. Trimming took 3 bases from V and 6 from J, leaving 31 bases between them. This CDR3 reads CASSIELLGHTIGLRDTQYF. The CDR3 DNA reads as TGTGCCAGTAGTATTGAATTACTGGGACACACGATTGGCCTAAGGGATACGCAGTATTTT. Looking up the rest from reference TRBV19 and TRBJ2-3 gives the full variable domain: DGGITQSPKYLFRKEGQNVTLSCEQNLNHDAMYWYRQDPGQGLRLIYYSQIVNDFQKGDIAEGYSVSREKKESFPLTVTSAQKNPTAFYLCASSIELLGHTIGLRDTQYFGPGTRLTVL.

The CDR3 DNA follows: TGTGCCAGCAGCTGGGGGTCGACAGGGCTGGAGCAGTACTTC. Its protein is CASSWGSTGLEQYF. V is TRBV7-9 and J is TRBJ2-7, with 7 bases that match TRBD1. J gave up 7 bases and V 4 bases, and 10 bases lay outside the gene matches. The CDR3 is 14 residues long. Germline V gives CDR1 SEHNR, CDR2 FQNEAQ (reference sequence).

CDR3 loop: CASSVLRDGYTF. The DNA for the CDR3 is TGTGCCAGCAGTGTCCTCAGGGATGGCTACACCTTC. This sequence joins TRBV28 and TRBJ1-2, with TRBD1 as a possible D gene (5 bases). The CDR3 spans 12 residues. V gave up 5 bases and J gave up 6 bases, with 10 bases separating them. Germline loops: CDR1 MDHEN, CDR2 SYDVKM.

Concerning this clone itself: The DNA is left out, because the CDR3 cannot be placed on it with certainty; the CDR3 is given as TCRdb lists it. The V gene is TRBV5-1, the J gene TRBJ2-5; no check of the table's D call, TRBD2, against the DNA was made. The CDR3 has 19 amino acids, counting both end residues. The germline V gene encodes CDR1 SGHRS and CDR2 YFSETQ. Here the CDR3 reads CASSFGPGLAGVYQETQYF.

This clone was counted a single time. This CDR3 reads CASSQLGQGAEQYF. The CDR3 DNA reads TGTGCCAGTAGTCAGTTGGGACAGGGTGCCGAGCAGTACTTC. V gene TRBV19 combines with J gene TRBJ2-7, with 9 positions matching TRBD1. Germline values: CDR1 LNHDA, CDR2 SQIVND (reference sequence). The CDR3 consists of 14 residues. The V gene end was trimmed by 5 bases and the J gene end by 6 bases; junction bases not matched to a gene: 8.

V usage is TRBV7-6 and J usage is TRBJ1-2, with 12 nucleotides matching TRBD1. CDR1 is SGHVS and CDR2 is FNYEAQ in the germline V gene. This CDR3 is 16 amino acids long. V trimming: 5 bases; J trimming: 8 bases; junction bases outside the gene matches: 12. DNA for the CDR3: TGTGCCAGCAGCCAAGATCCGGGACAGGGGGCCTTCGGCTACACCTTC. Translated: CASSQDPGQGAFGYTF.

The rearrangement links TRBV30 to TRBJ1-1; perhaps TRBD1 as D (6 bases). Trimming took 5 bases from V and 2 from J, leaving 15 bases between them. CDR1 and CDR2 from the germline V gene are GTSNPN and SVGIG (reference sequence). The CDR3 extends over 14 amino acids. The CDR3 loop is CAWGGQIINTEAFF. CDR3 nucleotide sequence: TGTGCCTGGGGAGGACAGATTATTAACACTGAAGCTTTCTTT.

This rearrangement joins TRBV14 to TRBJ2-2; a possible D gene is TRBD2 (5 bases). The germline CDR1 and CDR2 sequences are SGHDN and FVKESK. There are 14 residues in the CDR3. V lost 3 bases to trimming and J lost 1 base, with 6 bases between them. The CDR3 coding sequence is TGTGCCAGCAGCCACCGGGGGAACACCGGGGAGCTGTTTTTT. Translating gives CASSHRGNTGELFF.

CDR3 in DNA: TGTGCCAGTAGTATCAGGCGCAATTCACCCCTCCACTTT. Translation: CASSIRRNSPLHF. This rearrangement joins TRBV19 to TRBJ1-6; D gene ambiguous. The CDR3 runs to 13 residues. The germline V gene encodes CDR1 LNHDA and CDR2 SQIVND (reference sequence). V lost 3 bases and J lost 7, with 7 bases in between. The full variable domain, with the rest looked up from reference TRBV19 and TRBJ1-6, is DGGITQSPKYLFRKEGQNVTLSCEQNLNHDAMYWYRQDPGQGLRLIYYSQIVNDFQKGDIAEGYSVSREKKESFPLTVTSAQKNPTAFYLCASSIRRNSPLHFGNGTRLTVT.

As DNA, the CDR3 is TGTGCCAGCACCCCACGCAGGGATAGTGGCTACACCTTC. As protein: CASTPRRDSGYTF. The V call is TRBV6-5, the J call TRBJ1-2, with a tentative D call TRBD1 (5 bases). V lost 7 bases, J lost 7 bases, and 16 bases lay in between. This CDR3 has 13 residues. Germline V gene data show CDR1 as MNHEY and CDR2 as SVGAGI.

The rearrangement uses TRBV19 and TRBJ2-2, with TRBD2 matching over 10 bases. The CDR3 consists of 15 residues. J gave up 6 bases and V 5 bases, and 6 bases lay outside the gene matches. Per the germline V gene, CDR1 is LNHDA and CDR2 is SQIVND (reference sequence). CDR3 protein: CASSDTSGVAGELFF. DNA of the CDR3: TGTGCCAGTAGTGACACTAGCGGGGTGGCCGGGGAGCTGTTTTTT.

This chain joins TRBV5-6 and TRBJ2-2; tentative D call: TRBD1 (5 bases). The ends were cut back, 0 bases at V and 6 bases at J, with 12 bases in the middle. The CDR3 is 15 residues long. Per the germline V gene, CDR1 is SGHDT and CDR2 is YYEEEE. The CDR3 coding sequence is TGTGCCAGCAGCTTGGGTCAGGGTCATCCCGGGGAGCTGTTTTTT. Translation: CASSLGQGHPGELFF.

The chain carries TRBV6-4 and TRBJ2-2; possibly TRBD2 for D (6 bases). The CDR3 is made up of 17 amino acids. The V gene's germline CDR1 is MRHNA and CDR2 SNTAGT. Trimming took 0 bases from V and 4 from J, leaving 15 bases between them. The CDR3 here is CASSDSAGPKATGELFF. The CDR3 DNA follows: TGTGCCAGCAGTGACTCGGCGGGGCCCAAAGCCACCGGGGAGCTGTTTTTT.

The V and J genes are TRBV21-1 and TRBJ2-7; the table's D call of TRBD2 was not tested on the DNA. TRBV21-1 is reported as a pseudogene. The CDR3 spans 14 residues. In DNA form, the CDR3 reads TGTGCCAGCAGCGTTACCGGGTCACAATACGAGCAGTACTTC. Its protein product is CASSVTGSQYEQYF.

The rearrangement links TRBV10-2 to TRBJ1-3, with a possible D match to TRBD1 (5 bases). From germline, CDR1 is WSHSY and CDR2 SAAADI. CDR3 length: 15 amino acids. Trimming cost V 4 bases and J 0 bases, with 10 bases left between them. In DNA form, the CDR3 reads TGCGCCAGCAGTGCCCAGGGCAGCTCTGGAAACACCATATATTTT. Its protein product is CASSAQGSSGNTIYF.

J is TRBJ1-1 and V is TRBV7-9; D remains ambiguous. V lost 5 bases, J lost 0 bases, and 19 bases lay in between. From germline, CDR1 is SEHNR and CDR2 FQNEAQ (reference sequence). The CDR3 extends over 17 amino acids. This CDR3 is CASSRSPLSTLNTEAFF. For the CDR3, the DNA is TGTGCCAGCAGCCGTAGTCCCCTCTCGACTTTGAACACTGAAGCTTTCTTT.

In regard to this clone: One end of the junction fails to match germline, which may point to a read error. CDR3 sequence: CASTQSDRGTVDF. As DNA, the CDR3 is TGTGCCAGCACCCAATCCGACCGGGGGACAGTGGATTTT. The chain is built from TRBV6-5 and TRBJ1-5, with 7 nucleotides matching TRBD1. From germline, CDR1 is MNHEY and CDR2 SVGAGI. The CDR3 has 13 residues.

The chain uses TRBV4-1 and TRBJ1-1; D is uncertain. This CDR3 contains 16 residues. V was pared by 2 bases and J by 0 bases, with 13 bases between. The germline gives CDR1 MGHRA, CDR2 YSYEKL. As DNA, the CDR3 is TGCGCCAGCAGCCAAATAGCCGGTTACATGAACACTGAAGCTTTCTTT. It encodes CASSQIAGYMNTEAFF.

The gene calls are TRBV27 and TRBJ1-5; D might be TRBD1 (5 bases). With 8 bases removed from V and 9 bases from J, the gap between germline ends came to 14 bases. The CDR3 loop spans 12 amino acids. Germline V gene lookup returns CDR1 MNHEY and CDR2 SMNVEV (reference sequence). The CDR3 sequence is CASGGRGSPQHF. Written as DNA, the CDR3 is TGTGCCAGCGGGGGACGGGGGTCGCCCCAGCATTTT.

The chain employs TRBV5-1 and TRBJ1-2; D may be TRBD1 (6 bases). The germline gives CDR1 SGHRS, CDR2 YFSETQ. Trimming stripped 0 bases from V and 6 bases from J, with 12 bases between. CDR3 length equals 14 residues. The CDR3 sequence: CASSLVAGAHGYTF. Written as DNA, the CDR3 is TGCGCCAGCAGCTTGGTCGCAGGGGCCCATGGCTACACCTTC.